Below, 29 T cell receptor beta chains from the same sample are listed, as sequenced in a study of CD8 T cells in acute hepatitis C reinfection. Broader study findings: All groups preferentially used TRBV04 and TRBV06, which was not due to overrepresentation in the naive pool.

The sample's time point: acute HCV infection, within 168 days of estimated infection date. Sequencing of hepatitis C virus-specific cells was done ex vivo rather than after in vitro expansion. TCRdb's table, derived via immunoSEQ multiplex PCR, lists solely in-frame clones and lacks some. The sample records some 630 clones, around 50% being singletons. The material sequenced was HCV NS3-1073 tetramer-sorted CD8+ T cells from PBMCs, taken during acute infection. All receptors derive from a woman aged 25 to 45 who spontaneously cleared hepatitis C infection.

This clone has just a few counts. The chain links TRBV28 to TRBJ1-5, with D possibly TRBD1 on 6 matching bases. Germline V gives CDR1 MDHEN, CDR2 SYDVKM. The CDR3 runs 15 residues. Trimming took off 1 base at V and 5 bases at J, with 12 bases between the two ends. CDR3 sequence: CASSLLGDNYQPQHF. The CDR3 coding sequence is TGTGCCAGCAGTTTATTGGGGGACAACTATCAGCCCCAGCATTTT.

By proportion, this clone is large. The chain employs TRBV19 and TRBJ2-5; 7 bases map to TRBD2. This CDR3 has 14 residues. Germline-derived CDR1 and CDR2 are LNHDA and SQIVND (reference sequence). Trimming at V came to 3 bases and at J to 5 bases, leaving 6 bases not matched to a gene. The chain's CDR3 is CASSIPGGWETQYF. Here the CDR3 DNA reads TGTGCCAGTAGTATCCCGGGAGGTTGGGAGACCCAGTACTTC.

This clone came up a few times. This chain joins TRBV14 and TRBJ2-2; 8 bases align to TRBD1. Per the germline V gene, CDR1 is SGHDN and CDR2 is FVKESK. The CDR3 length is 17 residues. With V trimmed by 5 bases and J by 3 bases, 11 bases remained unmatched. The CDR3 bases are TGTGCCAGCAGCGCGTTTACCGGGACAGGTTACACCGGGGAGCTGTTTTTT. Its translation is CASSAFTGTGYTGELFF.

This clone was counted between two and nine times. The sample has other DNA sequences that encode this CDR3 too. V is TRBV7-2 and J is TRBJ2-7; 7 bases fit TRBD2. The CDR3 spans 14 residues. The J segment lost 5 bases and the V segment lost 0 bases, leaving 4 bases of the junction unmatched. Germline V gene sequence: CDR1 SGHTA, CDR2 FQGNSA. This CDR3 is CASSLAGGPHEQYF. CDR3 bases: TGTGCCAGCAGCTTAGCGGGAGGGCCGCACGAGCAGTACTTC.

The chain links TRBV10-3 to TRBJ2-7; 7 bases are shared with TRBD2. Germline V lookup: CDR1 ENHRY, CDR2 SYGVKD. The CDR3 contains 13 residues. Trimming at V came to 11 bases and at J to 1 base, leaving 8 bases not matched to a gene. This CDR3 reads CAVGGDFSYEQYF. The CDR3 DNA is TGTGCCGTGGGGGGGGACTTTTCCTACGAGCAGTACTTC.

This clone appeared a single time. CDR3 in amino acids: CASSQESSTEAFF. The CDR3 coding sequence is TGTGCCAGCAGCCAAGAATCAAGCACTGAAGCTTTCTTT. The chain is built from TRBV7-6 and TRBJ1-1; D is unresolved. The V and J ends lost 5 bases and 4 bases respectively, with 11 bases between them. The germline CDR1 and CDR2 sequences are SGHVS and FNYEAQ. This CDR3 has 13 amino acids.

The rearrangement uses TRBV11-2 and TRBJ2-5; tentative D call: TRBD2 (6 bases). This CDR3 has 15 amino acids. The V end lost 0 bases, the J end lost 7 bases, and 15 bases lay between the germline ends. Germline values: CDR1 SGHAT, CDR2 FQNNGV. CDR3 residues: CASSLESGHWGTQYF. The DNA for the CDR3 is TGTGCCAGCAGCTTAGAGAGCGGGCACTGGGGGACCCAGTACTTC.

Here the CDR3 DNA reads TGCGCCAGCAGCCAAGAAATGGGGGGGACGAACACCGGGGAGCTGTTTTTT. It codes for CASSQEMGGTNTGELFF. The V gene is TRBV4-3, the J gene TRBJ2-2; TRBD2 aligns across 7 bases. The germline CDR1 and CDR2 sequences are LGHNA and YSLEER. CDR3 length: 17 residues. V lost 0 bases, J lost 0 bases, and 4 bases stayed unmatched.

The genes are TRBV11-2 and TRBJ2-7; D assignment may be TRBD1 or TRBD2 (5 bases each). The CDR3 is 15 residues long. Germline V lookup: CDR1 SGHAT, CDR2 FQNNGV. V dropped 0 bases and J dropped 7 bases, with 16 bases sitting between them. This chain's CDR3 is CASSLEAGYWGEQYF. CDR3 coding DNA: TGTGCCAGCAGCTTAGAGGCAGGTTATTGGGGGGAGCAGTACTTC.

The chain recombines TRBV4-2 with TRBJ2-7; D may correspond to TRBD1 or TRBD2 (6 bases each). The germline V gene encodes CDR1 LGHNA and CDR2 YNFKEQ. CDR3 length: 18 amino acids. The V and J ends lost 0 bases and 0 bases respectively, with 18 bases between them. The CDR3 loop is CASSQEGSGGRSSYEQYF. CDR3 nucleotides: TGTGCCAGCAGCCAAGAGGGGAGTGGGGGGCGGAGCTCCTACGAGCAGTACTTC.

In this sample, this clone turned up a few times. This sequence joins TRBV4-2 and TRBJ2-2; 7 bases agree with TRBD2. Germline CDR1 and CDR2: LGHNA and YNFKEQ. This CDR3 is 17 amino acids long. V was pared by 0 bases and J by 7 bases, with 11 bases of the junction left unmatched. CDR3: CASSQEGGGGSYGELFF. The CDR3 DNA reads TGTGCCAGCAGCCAAGAGGGGGGGGGAGGATCATACGGGGAGCTGTTTTTT.

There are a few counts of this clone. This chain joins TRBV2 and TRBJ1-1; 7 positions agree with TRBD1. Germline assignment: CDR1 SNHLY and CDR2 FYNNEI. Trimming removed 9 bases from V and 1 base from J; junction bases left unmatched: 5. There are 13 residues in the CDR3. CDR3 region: CASYTGANTEAFF. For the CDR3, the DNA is TGTGCCAGTTACACAGGGGCGAACACTGAAGCTTTCTTT.

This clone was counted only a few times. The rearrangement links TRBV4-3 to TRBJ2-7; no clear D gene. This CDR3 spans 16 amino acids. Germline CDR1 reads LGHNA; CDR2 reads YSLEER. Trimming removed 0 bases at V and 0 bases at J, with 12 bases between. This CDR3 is CASSQEVGSSSYEQYF. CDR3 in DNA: TGCGCCAGCAGCCAAGAGGTAGGGTCTAGCTCCTACGAGCAGTACTTC.

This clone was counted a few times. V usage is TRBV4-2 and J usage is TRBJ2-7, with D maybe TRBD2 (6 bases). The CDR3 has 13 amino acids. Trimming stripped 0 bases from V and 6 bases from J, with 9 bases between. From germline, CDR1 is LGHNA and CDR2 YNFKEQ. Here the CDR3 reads CASSQEAGSEQYF. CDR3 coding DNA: TGTGCCAGCAGCCAAGAAGCCGGGAGCGAGCAGTACTTC.

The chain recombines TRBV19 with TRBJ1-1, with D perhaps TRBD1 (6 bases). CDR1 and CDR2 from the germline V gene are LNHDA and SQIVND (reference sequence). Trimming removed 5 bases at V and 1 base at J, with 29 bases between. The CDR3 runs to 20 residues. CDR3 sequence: CASSFFRRGDSRKENTEAFF. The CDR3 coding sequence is TGTGCCAGTAGTTTTTTCCGAAGGGGGGACTCCCGTAAGGAGAACACTGAAGCTTTCTTT. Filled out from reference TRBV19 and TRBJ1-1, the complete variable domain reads DGGITQSPKYLFRKEGQNVTLSCEQNLNHDAMYWYRQDPGQGLRLIYYSQIVNDFQKGDIAEGYSVSREKKESFPLTVTSAQKNPTAFYLCASSFFRRGDSRKENTEAFFGQGTRLTVV.

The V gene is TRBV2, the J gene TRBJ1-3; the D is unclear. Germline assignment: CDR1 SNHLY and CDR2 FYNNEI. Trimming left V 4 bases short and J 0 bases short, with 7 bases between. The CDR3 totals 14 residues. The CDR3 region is CASSAAYSGNTIYF. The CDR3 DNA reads TGTGCCAGCAGTGCAGCTTACTCTGGAAACACCATATATTTT.

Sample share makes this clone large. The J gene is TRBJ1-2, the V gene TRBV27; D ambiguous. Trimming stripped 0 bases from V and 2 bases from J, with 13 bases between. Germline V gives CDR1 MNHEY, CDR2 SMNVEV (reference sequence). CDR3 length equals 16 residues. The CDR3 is CASSLSPVDGNYGYTF. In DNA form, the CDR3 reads TGTGCCAGCAGTTTATCCCCGGTCGACGGGAACTATGGCTACACCTTC.

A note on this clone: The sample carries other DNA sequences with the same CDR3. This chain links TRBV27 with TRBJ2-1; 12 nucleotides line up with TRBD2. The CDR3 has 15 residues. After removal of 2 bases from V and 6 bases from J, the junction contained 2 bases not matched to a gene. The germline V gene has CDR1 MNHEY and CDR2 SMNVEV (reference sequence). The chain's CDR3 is CASSLELAGGNEQFF. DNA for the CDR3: TGTGCCAGCAGTTTAGAACTAGCGGGAGGCAATGAGCAGTTCTTC.

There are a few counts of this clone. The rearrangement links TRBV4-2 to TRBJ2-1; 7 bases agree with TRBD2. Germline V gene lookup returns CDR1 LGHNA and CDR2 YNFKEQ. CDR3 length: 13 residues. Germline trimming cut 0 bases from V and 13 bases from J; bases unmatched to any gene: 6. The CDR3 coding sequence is TGTGCCAGCAGCCAAGAAGTAGGGACTAACCAGTTCTTC. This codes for CASSQEVGTNQFF.

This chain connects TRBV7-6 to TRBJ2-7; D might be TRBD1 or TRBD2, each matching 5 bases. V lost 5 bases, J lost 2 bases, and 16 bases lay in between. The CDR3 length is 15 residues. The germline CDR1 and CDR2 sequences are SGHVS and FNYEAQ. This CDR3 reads CASSPTGTGTYEQYF. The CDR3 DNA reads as TGTGCCAGCAGCCCCACCGGGACGGGGACCTACGAGCAGTACTTC.

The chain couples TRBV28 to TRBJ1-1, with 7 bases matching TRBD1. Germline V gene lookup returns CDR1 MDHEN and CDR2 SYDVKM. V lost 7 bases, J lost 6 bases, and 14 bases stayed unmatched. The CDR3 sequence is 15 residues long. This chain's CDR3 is CASNLYTGEPSEAFF. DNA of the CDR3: TGTGCCAGCAATTTGTACACAGGGGAACCGTCTGAAGCTTTCTTT.

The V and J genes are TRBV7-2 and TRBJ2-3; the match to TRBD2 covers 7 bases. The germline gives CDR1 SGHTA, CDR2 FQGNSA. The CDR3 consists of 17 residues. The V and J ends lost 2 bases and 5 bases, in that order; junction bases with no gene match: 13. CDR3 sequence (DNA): TGTGCCAGCAGCTTACGCCCCCCGCGGGAGTTTGAAGATACGCAGTATTTT. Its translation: CASSLRPPREFEDTQYF.

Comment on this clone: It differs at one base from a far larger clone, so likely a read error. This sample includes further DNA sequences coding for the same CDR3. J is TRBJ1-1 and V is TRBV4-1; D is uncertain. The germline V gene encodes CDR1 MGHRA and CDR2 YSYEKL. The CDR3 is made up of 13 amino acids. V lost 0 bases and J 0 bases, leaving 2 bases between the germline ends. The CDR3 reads CASSQELNTEAFF. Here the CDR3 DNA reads TGCGCCAGCAGCCAAGAGTTGAACACTGAAGCTTTCTTT.

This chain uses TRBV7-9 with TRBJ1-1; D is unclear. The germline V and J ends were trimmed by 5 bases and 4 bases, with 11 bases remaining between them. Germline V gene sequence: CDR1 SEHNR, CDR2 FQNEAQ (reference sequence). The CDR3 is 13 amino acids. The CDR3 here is CASSQESSTEAFF. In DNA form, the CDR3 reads TGTGCCAGCAGCCAAGAATCAAGCACTGAAGCTTTCTTT.

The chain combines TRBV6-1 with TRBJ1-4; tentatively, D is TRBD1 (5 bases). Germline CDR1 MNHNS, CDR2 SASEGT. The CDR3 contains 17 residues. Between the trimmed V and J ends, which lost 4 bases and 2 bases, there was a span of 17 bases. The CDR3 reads CASSAPGDGATNEKLFF. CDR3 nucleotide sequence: TGTGCCAGCAGTGCTCCGGGAGATGGGGCCACTAATGAAAAACTGTTTTTT.

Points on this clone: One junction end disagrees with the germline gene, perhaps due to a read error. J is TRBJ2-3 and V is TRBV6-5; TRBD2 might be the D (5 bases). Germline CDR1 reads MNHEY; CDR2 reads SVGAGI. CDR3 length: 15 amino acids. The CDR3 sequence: CASSSQADRTDTQYF. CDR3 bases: TGTGCCAGCAGTTCCCAAGCGGACCGCACGGATACGCAGTATTTT.

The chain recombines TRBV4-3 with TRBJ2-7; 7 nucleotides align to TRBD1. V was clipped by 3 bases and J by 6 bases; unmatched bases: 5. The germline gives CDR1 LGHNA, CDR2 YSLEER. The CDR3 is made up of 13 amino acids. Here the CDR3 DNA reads TGCGCCAGCAGCCAGGAAACAGGGGCCGAGCAGTACTTC. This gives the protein CASSQETGAEQYF.

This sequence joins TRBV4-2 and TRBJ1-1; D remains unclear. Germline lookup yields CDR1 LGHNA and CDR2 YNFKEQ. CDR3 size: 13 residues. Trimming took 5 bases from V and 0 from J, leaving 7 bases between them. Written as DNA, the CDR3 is TGTGCCAGCAGCAAGGAATTGAACACTGAAGCTTTCTTT. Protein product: CASSKELNTEAFF.

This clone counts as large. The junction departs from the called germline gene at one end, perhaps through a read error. CDR3 sequence: CASSNSGTGGIYEQYF. The CDR3 DNA reads TGTGCCAGCAGTAACTCCGGGACAGGGGGCATCTACGAGCAGTACTTC. The chain is built from TRBV6-6 and TRBJ2-7, with 12 bases aligning to TRBD1. This CDR3 region has 16 residues. Germline V CDR1 and CDR2: MNHNY, SVGAGI (reference sequence).